This T cell receptor (beta chain) was observed in a study of regulatory T cells in long-lasting Graves disease. The overall study: The antithyroid drugs taken by newly diagnosed Graves' patients had been used for under 3 months.

CDR3 length: 19 amino acids. The germline V gene encodes CDR1 MGHRA and CDR2 YSYEKL. V was pared by 0 bases and J by 0 bases, with 18 bases between. Time point meaning: newly diagnosed GD, antithyroid drugs for less than 3 months. TCR sequences were obtained from RNA taken from PBMCs. Clinicians diagnosed Graves' disease using American Thyroid Association guidelines. This clonotype showed up just a few times. iRepertoire HTBI primers and Arm-PCR of CDR3 regions built TCR beta libraries. TCRdb itself ran the multiplex PCR reads through MiXCR, one entry per CDR3 protein. The sample lists 250,000 to 300,000 distinct CDR3 sequences; more than 15% were seen once. The same data also went into a second study, on T cells in Graves' hyperthyroidism and ophthalmopathy. That paper states: A first-round RT-PCR of the TCR CDR3 used the HTBI primer set. Most thyroid-expanded clonotypes above 0.001 were also found in blood.

The sequenced sample was peripheral blood mononuclear cells (PBMCs), obtained at new diagnosis, from a patient treated with antithyroid drugs. The receptor comes from a woman in her twenties or thirties with Graves disease. The rearrangement links TRBV4-1 to TRBJ2-4; D unresolved. The CDR3 sequence: CASSQDVRPNPLAKNIQYF. CDR3 DNA: TGCGCCAGCAGCCAAGATGTCAGGCCGAACCCGCTAGCCAAAAACATTCAGTACTTC.